These 9 T cell receptor beta chains came from one sample sequenced in a study of blood T cells in healthy people across ages. The use of a sample-barcoded 5' primer and a J-beta primer mix characterized a second PCR of roughly 7 to 11 cycles. TCRdb reanalysed the 5' RACE reads using MiXCR and keeps one entry per CDR3 protein. Here the sample spans some 1.4 million distinct CDR3 sequences, 35% to 45% being singletons. Sequenced sample: blood. The receptors come from a woman aged 18-30 years in good health.

The rearrangement joins TRBV6-2 or TRBV6-3 to TRBJ1-5; D is perhaps TRBD1 (6 bases). The CDR3 has 15 amino acids. V lost 2 bases, J lost 1 base, and 9 bases lay in between. Germline assignment: CDR1 MNHEY and CDR2 SVGEGT. The DNA of the CDR3 is TGTGCCAGCAGTTACGGGGGGGCGAGCAATCAGCCCCAGCATTTT. Its protein is CASSYGGASNQPQHF.

A few counts support this clonotype. The rearrangement links TRBV5-1 to TRBJ2-3, with a tentative D call TRBD1 (6 bases). The CDR3 sequence is 14 residues long. V lost 4 bases and J lost 0, with 9 bases in between. CDR1 is SGHRS and CDR2 is YFSETQ in the germline V gene. CDR3 sequence (DNA): TGCGCCAGCAGCGCAGGACAGAGCACAGATACGCAGTATTTT. It encodes CASSAGQSTDTQYF.

V gene TRBV20-1 combines with J gene TRBJ2-1; perhaps TRBD2 as D (6 bases). TRBJ2-7 matches the DNA end more closely, so the J call is doubtful. The CDR3 length is 14 residues. From germline, CDR1 is DFQATT and CDR2 SNEGSKA (reference sequence). The CDR3: CSASWGDSYNEQYF. The CDR3 DNA follows: TGCAGTGCTAGTTGGGGGGACTCCTACAATGAGCAGTACTTC.

There are a few counts of this clonotype. The chain combines TRBV12-3 or TRBV12-4 with TRBJ2-5; D gene unclear. The CDR3 is 15 amino acids. V gave up 3 bases and J gave up 5 bases, with 16 bases separating them. The CDR3 sequence is CASSLYERYSETQYF. Here the CDR3 DNA reads TGTGCCAGCAGTTTGTACGAGAGGTACTCTGAGACCCAGTACTTC.

The CDR3 region has the DNA TGTGCCAGCAGTTTAGGGACGGACCAAGAGACCCAGTTCTTC. The encoded protein is CASSLGTDQETQFF. The V and J genes are TRBV12-3 or TRBV12-4 and TRBJ2-5; D gene ambiguous. The J call may not be correct, given that the DNA end is closer to TRBJ2-1. This CDR3 comprises 14 residues.

This chain joins TRBV6-1 and TRBJ2-1; 7 bases align to TRBD2. Germline V CDR1 and CDR2: MNHNS, SASEGT. The V segment lost 1 base and the J segment 12 bases; nucleotides outside the gene matches: 12. CDR3 length: 15 residues. The DNA of the CDR3 is TGTGCCAGCAGTGAAGGGGCGGGGGAAGGGACTGGGCAGTTCTTC. Translation: CASSEGAGEGTGQFF.

This clonotype occurred a few times. The chain joins TRBV7-2 to TRBJ2-3; 13 nucleotides match TRBD2. CDR3 length: 16 residues. V lost 5 bases and J lost 3; bases outside the gene matches: 5. Germline CDR1 and CDR2: SGHTA and FQGNSA. The CDR3 DNA sequence: TGTGCCAGCAGCCCGGGACTAGCGGGGCATACAGATACGCAGTATTTT. This codes for CASSPGLAGHTDTQYF.

The gene calls are TRBV5-1 and TRBJ1-1; D call uncertain. V lost 2 bases and J 0 bases, leaving 14 bases between the germline ends. Germline V lookup: CDR1 SGHRS, CDR2 YFSETQ. CDR3 length: 16 residues. This chain's CDR3 is CASSFRAGGMNTEAFF. CDR3 DNA sequence: TGCGCCAGCAGCTTTAGGGCAGGAGGAATGAACACTGAAGCTTTCTTT.

J is TRBJ1-5 and V is TRBV15; D perhaps matches TRBD1 (6 bases). The V gene's germline CDR1 is LNHNV and CDR2 YYDKDF (reference sequence). The germline V and J ends were trimmed by 9 bases and 0 bases, with 21 bases remaining between them. This CDR3 has 17 amino acids. The CDR3 loop is CATHPGHLLYSNQPQHF. DNA of the CDR3: TGTGCCACTCACCCGGGACACCTACTTTATAGCAATCAGCCCCAGCATTTT.